Listed here are 20 T cell receptor beta chains from one sample, sequenced in a study of blood T cells in healthy people across ages. Through a sample-barcoded 5' primer and a J-beta primer mix, a second PCR was run for roughly 6 to 11 cycles. A single record per CDR3 protein comes from TCRdb applying MiXCR to the 5' RACE reads. The repertoire holds about 1.8 million distinct CDR3 sequences, with just under 50% as singletons. The specimen sequenced was blood. Source of these receptors: a woman between 35 and 50 years old in good health.

V and J are TRBV20-1 and TRBJ1-1; no reliable D call. Trimming cost V 3 bases and J 11 bases, with 28 bases left between them. Germline loops: CDR1 DFQATT, CDR2 SNEGSKA (reference sequence). The CDR3 totals 16 residues. Here the CDR3 reads CSARSDLETITAKAFF. DNA of the CDR3: TGCAGTGCTAGGTCAGACTTAGAGACAATCACCGCCAAGGCTTTCTTT.

V usage is TRBV27 and J usage is TRBJ2-7, with D possibly being TRBD1 (6 bases). The CDR3 runs 14 residues. Germline loops: CDR1 MNHEY, CDR2 SMNVEV (reference sequence). Trimming shortened V by 6 bases and J by 4 bases, and 16 bases separated the two germline ends. This CDR3 reads CASSASGAAYEQYF. In DNA form, the CDR3 reads TGTGCCAGCAGCGCGTCAGGGGCCGCGTACGAGCAGTACTTC.

The chain is built from TRBV11-2 and TRBJ2-5; TRBD1 matches 11 bases. The CDR3 has 16 amino acids. Germline V gene lookup returns CDR1 SGHAT and CDR2 FQNNGV. The trim removed 3 bases at V and 5 bases at J, leaving 8 bases unmatched. Here the CDR3 reads CASSFFLDRGRETQYF. DNA for the CDR3: TGTGCCAGCAGCTTCTTTCTGGACAGGGGGCGGGAGACCCAGTACTTC.

The count of this clonotype is one. CDR3 in amino acids: CASSLGSGSEQYF. In DNA form, the CDR3 reads TGTGCCAGCAGCTTGGGGTCAGGGTCCGAGCAGTACTTC. The rearrangement joins TRBV5-8 to TRBJ2-5; tentative D call: TRBD1 (5 bases). Judging by the DNA end, TRBJ2-7 fits better; the J call may be wrong. The length of the CDR3 is 13 residues. Per germline, CDR1 SGHTS and CDR2 YDEGEE.

The chain has TRBV15 and TRBJ1-6, with TRBD1 identical over 7 bases. Germline CDR1 and CDR2: LNHNV and YYDKDF (reference sequence). Trimming at V came to 3 bases and at J to 14 bases, leaving 10 bases not matched to a gene. This CDR3 is built from 14 residues. CDR3 residues: CATSRTQGGRTLHF. In nucleotides, the CDR3 is TGTGCCACCAGCAGGACTCAAGGGGGCAGGACCCTCCACTTT.

Details on this clonotype: At one end the junction does not follow the germline gene, possibly because of a read error. This chain connects TRBV7-9 to TRBJ2-1; 7 bases map to TRBD2. CDR3 length equals 15 residues. Germline V gene data show CDR1 as SEHNR and CDR2 as FQNEAQ (reference sequence). CDR3 in amino acids: CASSQGRGRYNEQFF. CDR3 nucleotides: TGCGCCAGCAGCCAAGGGAGGGGACGCTACAATGAGCAGTTCTTC.

V is TRBV9 and J is TRBJ2-3, with 10 bases lining up with TRBD2. Germline-derived CDR1 and CDR2 are SGDLS and YYNGEE. The ends lost 2 bases at V and 3 bases at J; junction bases unmatched: 6. This CDR3 contains 16 residues. CDR3: CASSVGAGGRTDTQYF. In nucleotides, the CDR3 is TGTGCCAGCAGCGTCGGAGCGGGGGGGCGAACAGATACGCAGTATTTT.

The V gene is TRBV24-1, the J gene TRBJ2-6; TRBD1 or TRBD2 may be the D gene (6 bases each). The CDR3 covers 15 residues. Per the germline V gene, CDR1 is KGHDR and CDR2 is SFDVKD. Between the trimmed V and J ends, which lost 5 bases and 3 bases, there was a span of 10 bases. CDR3: CATSVGGVGANVLTF. The CDR3 coding sequence is TGTGCCACCAGTGTGGGGGGCGTTGGGGCCAACGTCCTGACTTTC.

The chain has TRBV20-1 and TRBJ2-4; perhaps TRBD2 as D (6 bases). The CDR3 consists of 13 residues. The V end was cut by 3 bases, the J end by 13 bases, with 19 bases between. In germline, CDR1 is DFQATT, CDR2 SNEGSKA (reference sequence). The CDR3 DNA sequence: TGCAGTGCTAGGTGGGGACTCAACAATGAGCAGTACTTC. Residues: CSARWGLNNEQYF.

This chain uses TRBV20-1 with TRBJ2-5, with 10 positions matching TRBD2. With 0 bases clipped from V and 5 bases from J, the junction kept 18 bases outside the gene matches. In germline, CDR1 is DFQATT, CDR2 SNEGSKA (reference sequence). The CDR3 extends over 19 amino acids. CDR3 loop: CSARDWGLAGARGRETQYF. As DNA, the CDR3 is TGCAGTGCTAGAGATTGGGGGCTAGCGGGGGCGCGCGGGCGGGAGACCCAGTACTTC.

This rearrangement joins TRBV5-6 to TRBJ2-1; 8 bases line up with TRBD1. V lost 4 bases to trimming and J lost 5 bases; unmatched junction nucleotides: 5. In germline, CDR1 is SGHDT, CDR2 YYEEEE. CDR3 length equals 14 residues. CDR3 coding DNA: TGTGCCAGCAGCCTCGACAGGGGCAACAATGAGCAGTTCTTC. This gives the protein CASSLDRGNNEQFF. Combining the CDR3 with reference TRBV5-6 and TRBJ2-1 gives the whole variable domain DAGVTQSPTHLIKTRGQQVTLRCSPKSGHDTVSWYQQALGQGPQFIFQYYEEEERQRGNFPDRFSGHQFPNYSSELNVNALLLGDSALYLCASSLDRGNNEQFFGPGTRLTVL.

This clonotype turned up a few times. The chain has TRBV6-5 and TRBJ2-3; TRBD2 might be the D (6 bases). The V gene's germline CDR1 is MNHEY and CDR2 SVGAGI. V was cut by 8 bases and J by 7 bases, with 16 bases left in between. CDR3 length equals 13 residues. The CDR3 DNA reads as TGTGCCAGCCGGGAGCTAGCTGATAATACGCAGTATTTT. Translated, it gives CASRELADNTQYF.

V gene TRBV4-1 combines with J gene TRBJ1-2; a possible D gene is TRBD1 (6 bases). The V end lost 0 bases, the J end lost 3 bases, and 11 bases lay between the germline ends. Looked up from germline, CDR1 is MGHRA and CDR2 is YSYEKL. This CDR3 has 15 amino acids. DNA for the CDR3: TGCGCCAGCAGCCAAGATTCCGACAGGCACTATGGCTACACCTTC. This codes for CASSQDSDRHYGYTF.

The count of this clonotype is one. The chain combines TRBV12-3 or TRBV12-4 with TRBJ1-2; no clear D gene. V was shortened by 6 bases and J by 6 bases, with 14 bases between the two germline ends. This CDR3 has 13 residues. CDR3 nucleotide sequence: TGTGCCAGCAGCCTACAGAATTTTGATGGCTACACCTTC. Encoded protein: CASSLQNFDGYTF.

The chain has TRBV7-2 and TRBJ1-2; D is uncertain. With 1 base removed from V and 4 bases from J, the gap between germline ends came to 19 bases. CDR3 size: 17 residues. Germline assignment: CDR1 SGHTA and CDR2 FQGNSA. Here the CDR3 DNA reads TGTGCCAGCAGCTTAGGGCAACCGGAACTCTCTGGCTATGGCTACACCTTC. This gives the protein CASSLGQPELSGYGYTF. Full variable domain (remainder filled in from reference TRBV7-2 and TRBJ1-2): GAGVSQSPSNKVTEKGKDVELRCDPISGHTALYWYRQSLGQGLEFLIYFQGNSAPDKSGLPSDRFSAERTGGSVSTLTIQRTQQEDSAVYLCASSLGQPELSGYGYTFGSGTRLTVV.

This clonotype was observed a few times. This chain joins TRBV5-1 and TRBJ2-6; D unclear. Germline-derived CDR1 and CDR2 are SGHRS and YFSETQ. V was trimmed by 2 bases and J by 7 bases, leaving 16 bases between them. The CDR3 runs to 16 residues. For the CDR3, the DNA is TGCGCCAGCAGCTTTGGCGGCTCTCTTGGCGCCAACGTCCTGACTTTC. This sequence encodes CASSFGGSLGANVLTF.

The chain employs TRBV24-1 and TRBJ2-5; 9 bases are a match to TRBD1. The end of the DNA is better explained by TRBJ2-7, so the J call may be wrong. CDR1 KGHDR and CDR2 SFDVKD come from the germline V gene. This CDR3 is built from 15 residues. CDR3 nucleotides: TGTGCCACCAGTGATACCGGGACAGGGATTGTCGAGCAGTACTTC. It codes for CATSDTGTGIVEQYF.

The rearrangement joins TRBV4-3 to TRBJ2-7, with 10 bases lining up with TRBD2. J lost 0 bases, V lost 2 bases, and 10 bases had no gene match. This CDR3 spans 18 amino acids. CDR1 is LGHNA and CDR2 is YSLEER in the germline V gene. DNA for the CDR3: TGCGCCAGCAGCCAACCGGGACTAGCGTTACTCCGCTCCTACGAGCAGTACTTC. It specifies CASSQPGLALLRSYEQYF.

This clonotype was recorded a few times. The genes are TRBV5-6 and TRBJ1-6, with D tentatively TRBD1 (5 bases). This CDR3 comprises 13 residues. CDR1 is SGHDT and CDR2 is YYEEEE in the germline V gene. V shed 0 bases and J shed 10 bases, with 8 bases lying between them. CDR3: CASSLEGASPLHF. The CDR3 nucleotides read TGTGCCAGCAGCTTGGAAGGGGCATCACCCCTCCACTTT.

This clonotype was picked up a small number of times. The rearrangement links TRBV20-1 to TRBJ2-1; maybe TRBD1 (6 bases). The CDR3 spans 15 residues. V lost 6 bases and J lost 9, with 24 bases in between. Germline values: CDR1 DFQATT, CDR2 SNEGSKA (reference sequence). CDR3 nucleotides: TGCAGTGCCAGGACTCTCCCAGGGGCTGGGGGTGAGCAGTTCTTC. Translated, it gives CSARTLPGAGGEQFF.